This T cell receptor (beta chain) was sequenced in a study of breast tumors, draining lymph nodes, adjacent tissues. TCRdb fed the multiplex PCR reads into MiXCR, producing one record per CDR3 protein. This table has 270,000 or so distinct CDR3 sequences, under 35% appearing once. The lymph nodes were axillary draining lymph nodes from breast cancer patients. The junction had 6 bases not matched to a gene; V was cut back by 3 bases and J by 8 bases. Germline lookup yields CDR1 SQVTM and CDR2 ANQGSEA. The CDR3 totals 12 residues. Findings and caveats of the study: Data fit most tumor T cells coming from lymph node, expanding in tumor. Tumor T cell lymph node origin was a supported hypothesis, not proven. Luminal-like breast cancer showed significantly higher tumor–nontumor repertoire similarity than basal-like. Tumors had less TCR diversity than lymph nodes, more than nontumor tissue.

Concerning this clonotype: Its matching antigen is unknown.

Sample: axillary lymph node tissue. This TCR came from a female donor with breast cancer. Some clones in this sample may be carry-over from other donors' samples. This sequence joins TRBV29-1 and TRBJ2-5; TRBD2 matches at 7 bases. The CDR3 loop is CSVDGGWRTQYF. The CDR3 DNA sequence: TGCAGCGTTGACGGGGGGTGGAGAACCCAGTACTTC.